A single sample is the source of the 9 T cell receptor beta chains below, sequenced in a study of cytomegalovirus exposure and HLA in healthy donors (TCRdb year 2017). The library was produced with the immunoSEQ multiplex PCR assay. The multiplex PCR relied on a mix of 60 forward primers for TCR Vbeta segments and 13 reverse primers for TCR Jbeta segments. This immuneACCESS table, as held by TCRdb, lists in-frame sequences with V and J called but not all clones. Of the missing ones, under half trace to an unresolved V gene in checked studies; the others have no known cause. Recorded for this sample are over 80,000 clones; 65% to 85% of them occurred a single time. The leading ten clones occupy about 4.9% of the sample. The sample taken for sequencing was PBMCs. The origin of the receptors is a man aged 40-50 years in good health and CMV-seropositive.

Only a few counts were recorded for this clone. The chain uses TRBV5-1 and TRBJ2-7; 8 bases are a match to TRBD1. The V gene's germline CDR1 is SGHRS and CDR2 YFSETQ. Trimming removed 1 base from V and 2 bases from J; junction bases left unmatched: 14. The CDR3 has 18 residues. CDR3 coding DNA: TGCGCCAGCAGCTTGACTTTTTCGACCGGGACAGGCACCTACGAGCAGTACTTC. Its translation: CASSLTFSTGTGTYEQYF.

This clone was observed once. The chain combines TRBV11-2 with TRBJ2-2; D may be TRBD2 (6 bases). Trimming cost V 6 bases and J 5 bases, with 16 bases left between them. The germline CDR1 and CDR2 sequences are SGHAT and FQNNGV. The CDR3 length is 15 residues. The CDR3 region is CASRGMRERTGELFF. In DNA form, the CDR3 reads TGTGCCAGCAGGGGTATGCGGGAAAGGACCGGGGAGCTGTTTTTT.

The sample holds a few counts of this clone. This chain connects TRBV14 to TRBJ2-1; D gene ambiguous. Germline values: CDR1 SGHDN, CDR2 FVKESK. Trimming pared 0 bases from V and 4 bases from J, leaving 4 bases between. This CDR3 has 13 residues. In DNA form, the CDR3 reads TGTGCCAGCAGCCAAGACAGATACAATGAGCAGTTCTTC. It yields the protein CASSQDRYNEQFF.

The chain links TRBV2 to TRBJ2-2; 7 bases are a match to TRBD1. CDR3 length equals 15 residues. V shed 5 bases and J 0 bases; nucleotides not matched to a gene: 3. Germline CDR1 SNHLY, CDR2 FYNNEI. Here the CDR3 DNA reads TGTGCCAGCAGTAGACAGGGAACGAACACCGGGGAGCTGTTTTTT. Translated, it gives CASSRQGTNTGELFF.

The chain has TRBV5-1 and TRBJ2-2; D unresolved. This CDR3 is 13 amino acids long. Looked up from germline, CDR1 is SGHRS and CDR2 is YFSETQ. Trimming removed 4 bases at V and 7 bases at J, with 11 bases between. The chain's CDR3 is CASSPDWIGELFF. CDR3 nucleotide sequence: TGCGCCAGCAGCCCAGACTGGATCGGGGAGCTGTTTTTT.

This clone came up once. This rearrangement joins TRBV25-1 to TRBJ2-5, with D possibly being TRBD2 (6 bases). V was shortened by 6 bases and J by 2 bases, with 10 bases between the two germline ends. The germline V gene has CDR1 MGHDK and CDR2 SYGVNS. The CDR3 is made up of 13 amino acids. For the CDR3, the DNA is TGTGCCAGCAGCGACGGGGGTCAAGAGACCCAGTACTTC. Its translation is CASSDGGQETQYF.

The chain is built from TRBV11-2 and TRBJ1-2; 7 nucleotides line up with TRBD1. CDR1 is SGHAT and CDR2 is FQNNGV in the germline V gene. The CDR3 has 16 residues. V lost 5 bases and J lost 4; bases outside the gene matches: 13. DNA for the CDR3: TGTGCCAGCAGCCGACAGGGTAACGTGGGACTCTATGGCTACACCTTC. This encodes CASSRQGNVGLYGYTF.

CDR3: CASTGEGYTF. CDR3 DNA: TGTGCCAGCACAGGGGAAGGCTACACCTTC. The rearrangement joins TRBV28 to TRBJ1-2, with D maybe TRBD1 (6 bases). This CDR3 has 10 residues. V lost 7 bases, J lost 8 bases, and 8 bases lay in between. Germline V CDR1 and CDR2: MDHEN, SYDVKM.

The rearrangement joins TRBV15 to TRBJ2-3; TRBD2 matches at 13 bases. V was clipped by 5 bases and J by 5 bases; unmatched bases: 7. The germline V gene encodes CDR1 LNHNV and CDR2 YYDKDF (reference sequence). CDR3 size: 16 residues. The CDR3 region is CATSVLAGGPGDTQYF. Here the CDR3 DNA reads TGTGCCACCAGCGTACTAGCGGGAGGGCCCGGAGATACGCAGTATTTT.